This TCR beta chain was sequenced during a study of blood T cells in healthy people across ages. This clonotype occurred a few times. Its antigen remains unidentified. Next came a second PCR, run for about 6 to 11 cycles, which used a sample-barcoded 5' primer along with a J-beta primer mix. Tagging of each cDNA molecule was performed by a template-switch adaptor with 12 random nucleotides. TCRdb reanalysed the 5' RACE reads using MiXCR and keeps one entry per CDR3 protein. This repertoire shows approximately 1.5 million distinct CDR3 sequences, about 31% found once; its top ten account for around 11%. The study, taken as a whole, reports: Measured against age, TCR beta diversity per million T cells decreased in a roughly linear manner.

Germline loops: CDR1 ENHRY, CDR2 SYGVKD. V gave up 5 bases and J gave up 2 bases, with 13 bases separating them. This CDR3 spans 14 amino acids. Isolating PBMCs gave at least 7 million of these cells per sample. Material: blood. The sequence was collected from a woman aged 25-40 years in good health. The rearrangement joins TRBV10-3 to TRBJ2-7; D call uncertain. CDR3 nucleotides: TGTGCCATCAGTCCCACTGCTGCTCCCTACGAGCAGTACTTC. This sequence encodes CAISPTAAPYEQYF.